This T cell receptor (beta chain) was obtained from a study of blood T cell repertoires in COVID-19. Study details: Italy, Spain and the United States were the sources of the convalescent and acute COVID-19 samples.

Produced via immunoSEQ multiplex PCR; TCRdb's table is partial and in-frame only. The sample records around 250,000 clones, 84% being singletons. Sample: peripheral blood. This receptor was obtained from a man in his forties or fifties with active or convalescent COVID-19.

This chain's CDR3 is CASSDYQVSYGYTF. In DNA, the CDR3 is TGTGCCAGCAGTGATTACCAAGTGAGCTATGGCTACACCTTC. The chain links TRBV2 to TRBJ1-2; D remains unclear. The CDR3 sequence is 14 residues long. Trimming removed 3 bases from V and 4 bases from J, with 12 bases in between. Germline values: CDR1 SNHLY, CDR2 FYNNEI.